Below are 8 T cell receptor beta chains sequenced from a single sample in a study of blood T cell repertoires in COVID-19 (dated by TCRdb to about 2020). Receptor amplification or capture employed the immunoSEQ multiplex PCR assay. Held by TCRdb, this immuneACCESS table contains in-frame sequences only and omits some clones. Under half of the omission traces to an unresolved V gene where checked; the cause of the rest is unknown. The sample includes approximately 110,000 clones, with 85% observed a single time. The top ten hold about 3.4% of the sample. Sequenced sample: peripheral blood. All receptors come from a man aged 35-49 years with acute or convalescent COVID-19.

This clone occurred a few times. The V gene is TRBV7-9, the J gene TRBJ2-7; 8 bases fit TRBD2. Germline lookup yields CDR1 SEHNR and CDR2 FQNEAQ (reference sequence). Germline trimming cut 5 bases from V and 6 bases from J; bases unmatched to any gene: 9. The length of the CDR3 is 14 residues. The CDR3 loop reads CASSHGGARGEQYF. The CDR3 nucleotides read TGTGCCAGCAGCCACGGGGGGGCCCGCGGCGAGCAGTACTTC.

The count of this clone is one. This sequence joins TRBV7-8 and TRBJ1-6; TRBD1 aligns across 12 bases. Germline V gene data show CDR1 as SGHVS and CDR2 as FQNEAQ. The CDR3 totals 21 residues. J was trimmed by 6 bases and V by 5 bases; bases with no gene match: 20. CDR3 residues: CASSNTRLGQGALGFNSPLHF. The CDR3 nucleotides are TGTGCCAGCAGCAATACCCGGCTGGGACAGGGGGCGCTGGGGTTTAATTCACCCCTCCACTTT.

A single count supports this clone. The rearrangement uses TRBV2 and TRBJ1-1, with D maybe TRBD1 (5 bases). This CDR3 contains 12 residues. The germline gives CDR1 SNHLY, CDR2 FYNNEI. The V gene lost 6 bases and the J gene lost 6 bases, with 11 bases spanning the gap. The CDR3 is CASSDLRAEAFF. The CDR3 DNA is TGTGCCAGCAGCGACCTCAGGGCTGAAGCTTTCTTT.

This sequence joins TRBV6-6 and TRBJ2-7, with D possibly matching TRBD2 (5 bases). Germline V gene sequence: CDR1 MNHNY, CDR2 SVGAGI (reference sequence). Trimming shortened V by 7 bases and J by 6 bases, and 19 bases separated the two germline ends. The CDR3 length is 14 residues. The CDR3 here is CASTFGLSSGEQYF. The CDR3 DNA follows: TGTGCCAGCACCTTCGGACTGTCCTCTGGCGAGCAGTACTTC.

V gene TRBV15 combines with J gene TRBJ1-2; tentative D call: TRBD1 (5 bases). CDR3 size: 13 residues. CDR1 and CDR2 from the germline V gene are LNHNV and YYDKDF (reference sequence). The V gene lost 0 bases and the J gene lost 7 bases, with 9 bases spanning the gap. The CDR3 reads CATSRDGGIGYTF. The CDR3 DNA reads as TGTGCCACCAGCAGAGATGGGGGGATTGGCTACACCTTC.

This clone was seen only a few times. The chain couples TRBV5-1 to TRBJ2-3; 14 bases match TRBD2. Germline values: CDR1 SGHRS, CDR2 YFSETQ. V lost 3 bases, J lost 3 bases, and 12 bases stayed unmatched. This CDR3 is 19 amino acids long. CDR3 in amino acids: CASSWAGTSGGFRTDTQYF. As DNA, the CDR3 is TGCGCCAGCAGCTGGGCCGGGACTAGCGGGGGCTTCAGGACAGATACGCAGTATTTT.

CDR3 sequence reads: CATSGPGQSETQYF. The CDR3 DNA sequence: TGTGCCACCAGTGGACCGGGACAGTCAGAGACCCAGTACTTC. The V and J genes are TRBV24-1 and TRBJ2-5; 7 bases are shared with TRBD1. This CDR3 region has 14 residues. Germline assignment: CDR1 KGHDR and CDR2 SFDVKD. The J segment lost 4 bases and the V segment lost 5 bases, leaving 6 bases of the junction unmatched.

On this clone itself: With a much larger clone just one base away, this may be a read error. This rearrangement joins TRBV7-9 to TRBJ2-3; 8 bases match TRBD1. Trimming cost V 5 bases and J 1 base; bases outside gene matches: 2. The germline gives CDR1 SEHNR, CDR2 FQNEAQ (reference sequence). This CDR3 region has 14 residues. The CDR3 region is CASSPGQGTDTQYF. In nucleotides, the CDR3 is TGTGCCAGCAGCCCGGGACAGGGCACAGATACGCAGTATTTT.